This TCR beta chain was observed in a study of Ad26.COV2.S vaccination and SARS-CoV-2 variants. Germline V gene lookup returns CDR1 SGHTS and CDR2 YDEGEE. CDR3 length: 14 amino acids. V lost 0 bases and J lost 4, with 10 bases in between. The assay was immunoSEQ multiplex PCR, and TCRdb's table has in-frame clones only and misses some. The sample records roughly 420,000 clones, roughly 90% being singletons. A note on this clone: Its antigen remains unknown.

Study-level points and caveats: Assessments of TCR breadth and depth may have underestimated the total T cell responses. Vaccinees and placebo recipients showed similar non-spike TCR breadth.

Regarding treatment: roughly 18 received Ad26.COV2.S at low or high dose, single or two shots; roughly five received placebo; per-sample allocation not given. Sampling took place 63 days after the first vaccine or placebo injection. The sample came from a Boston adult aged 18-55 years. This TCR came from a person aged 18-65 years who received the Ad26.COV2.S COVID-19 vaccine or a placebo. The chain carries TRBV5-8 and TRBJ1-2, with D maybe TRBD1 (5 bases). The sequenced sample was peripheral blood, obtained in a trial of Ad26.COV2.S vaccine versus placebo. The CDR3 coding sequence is TGTGCCAGCAGCTTGGGGGGGAGCCGCTATGGCTACACCTTC. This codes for CASSLGGSRYGYTF.